Listed below are T cell receptor beta chains from one sample, sequenced in a study of early T cells in non-severe SARS-CoV-2 infection. MiXCR, applied by TCRdb to the 5' RACE reads, yields one record per CDR3 protein. The sample has 86,000 or so distinct CDR3 sequences, roughly an eighth seen once. The sequencing input was whole blood. Source of these receptors: an adult who was a healthcare worker with PCR-confirmed SARS-CoV-2 infection or an uninfected control (not recorded which). Both conserved end residues are part of each CDR3. D genes are given only for firm matches. Clone size, where shown, is once, few, many, or a class for clones that have expanded.

J gene	D gene	V gene	clone size	CDR3 protein	CDR3 DNA
TRBJ2-7	-	TRBV7-8	few	CASSLAAGSYEQYF	TGTGCCAGCAGCTTAGCGGCAGGGTCCTACGAGCAGTACTTC
TRBJ2-3	TRBD2	TRBV5-5	many	CASSSRTSSDTQYF	TGTGCCAGCAGCTCCCGGACTAGTTCGGATACGCAGTATTTT
TRBJ2-1	TRBD2	TRBV20-1	-	CSARGGLANYNEQFF	TGCAGTGCTAGAGGGGGACTAGCAAATTACAATGAGCAGTTCTTC
TRBJ2-7	TRBD1	TRBV19	-	CASSMTGSYEQYF	TGTGCCAGTAGTATGACAGGGTCCTACGAGCAGTACTTC
TRBJ1-5	TRBD1	TRBV27	few	CASSWGQGVNQPQHF	TGTGCCAGCAGTTGGGGACAGGGGGTCAATCAGCCCCAGCATTTT
TRBJ2-3	-	TRBV5-4	few	CASSLGWGSTDTQYF	TGTGCCAGCAGCTTGGGATGGGGGAGCACAGATACGCAGTATTTT
TRBJ2-3	-	TRBV9	many	CASSVEDWSTDTQYF	TGTGCCAGCAGCGTAGAAGATTGGAGCACAGATACGCAGTATTTT
TRBJ2-5	-	TRBV11-2	many	CASSQDLSRSETQYF	TGTGCCAGCAGCCAGGACCTCTCTCGCTCGGAGACCCAGTACTTC
TRBJ2-3	TRBD2	TRBV20-1	many	CSARGSGENQATDTQYF	TGCAGTGCTAGAGGTAGCGGGGAAAATCAAGCCACAGATACGCAGTATTTT
TRBJ1-1	-	TRBV29-1	few	CSVEDLGGRGTEAFF	TGCAGCGTTGAAGATCTGGGAGGGCGAGGAACTGAAGCTTTCTTT
TRBJ2-4	-	TRBV14	few	CASSVTGERNIQYF	TGTGCCAGCAGCGTGACCGGGGAGCGCAACATTCAGTACTTC
TRBJ2-5	-	TRBV7-8	few	CASSLARRAPQETQYF	TGTGCCAGCAGCTTAGCTCGCAGGGCTCCCCAAGAGACCCAGTACTTC
TRBJ2-1	TRBD2	TRBV29-1	-	CSVRFGGGDRAYNEQFF	TGCAGCGTTAGATTCGGGGGAGGGGACCGTGCCTACAATGAGCAGTTCTTC
TRBJ2-2	TRBD1	TRBV6-1	-	CASSRQGATGELFF	TGTGCCAGCAGTCGGCAGGGGGCCACCGGGGAGCTGTTTTTT
TRBJ1-1	TRBD1	TRBV7-9	many	CASSLVPGGGEMGTEAFF	TGTGCCAGCAGCTTAGTACCCGGAGGGGGCGAAATGGGCACTGAAGCTTTCTTT
TRBJ2-5	-	TRBV7-3	few	CASSLMGVPQETQYF	TGTGCCAGCAGCTTAATGGGGGTACCTCAAGAGACCCAGTACTTC
TRBJ2-7	TRBD2	TRBV5-4	many	CASSSIPGTSDEQYF	TGTGCCAGCAGCTCAATCCCGGGGACTAGCGACGAGCAGTACTTC
TRBJ2-2	-	TRBV7-2	-	CASSPARGYTGELFF	TGTGCCAGCAGCCCCGCCCGGGGGTACACCGGGGAGCTGTTTTTT
TRBJ2-1	-	TRBV6-5	-	CASSYSSMAGPIHEQFF	TGTGCCAGCAGTTACTCGAGTATGGCTGGCCCCATCCATGAGCAGTTCTTC
TRBJ1-1	-	TRBV14	many	CASSQRRRGEAFF	TGTGCCAGCAGCCAAAGACGCAGGGGTGAAGCTTTCTTT
TRBJ2-7	-	TRBV7-6	many	CASSLGVQYEQYF	TGTGCCAGCAGCCTAGGTGTCCAGTACGAGCAGTACTTC
TRBJ1-1	TRBD1	TRBV5-1	many	CASSQGGPNTEAFF	TGCGCCAGCAGCCAAGGGGGCCCCAACACTGAAGCTTTCTTT
TRBJ2-7	-	TRBV11-1	-	CASRTRGGDEQYF	TGTGCCAGCAGGACCAGGGGGGGGGACGAGCAGTACTTC
TRBJ2-7	TRBD2	TRBV5-6	many	CASNRREGSYEQYF	TGTGCCAGCAACCGTCGGGAGGGTTCCTACGAGCAGTACTTC
TRBJ2-2	TRBD1	TRBV2	-	CARDRGGLNTGELFF	TGTGCCAGGGACAGGGGCGGTTTGAACACCGGGGAGCTGTTTTTT
TRBJ2-6	-	TRBV6-4	medium-sized	CASSDGHSGANVLTF	TGTGCCAGCAGTGACGGACACTCTGGGGCCAACGTCCTGACTTTC
TRBJ2-5	TRBD1	TRBV6-1	once	CASSGQGQTQYF	TGTGCCAGCAGTGGACAGGGTCAGACCCAGTACTTC
TRBJ2-7	-	TRBV5-1	few	CASSLVAGNEQYF	TGCGCCAGCAGCTTGGTGGCAGGGAACGAGCAGTACTTC
TRBJ1-4	-	TRBV3-1	many	CASSQGREKLFF	TGTGCCAGCAGCCAAGGGCGCGAAAAACTGTTTTTT
TRBJ2-3	TRBD2	TRBV29-1	-	CSVERSGGTGADTQYF	TGCAGCGTTGAAAGGTCCGGGGGGACTGGAGCAGATACGCAGTATTTT
TRBJ2-7	TRBD1	TRBV7-2	-	CASSPRMTGGLYEQYF	TGTGCCAGCAGCCCCCGTATGACAGGGGGCTTGTACGAGCAGTACTTC
TRBJ2-1	-	TRBV9	many	CASRSQNEQFF	TGTGCCAGCAGGTCACAGAATGAGCAGTTCTTC
TRBJ1-1	-	TRBV7-3	few	CASSLMGTMNTEAFF	TGTGCCAGCAGCTTAATGGGCACGATGAACACTGAAGCTTTCTTT
TRBJ2-7	TRBD2	TRBV19	many	CASRRASGSSYEQYF	TGTGCCAGTAGGAGGGCTAGCGGAAGCTCCTACGAGCAGTACTTC
TRBJ1-6	TRBD1	TRBV7-2	many	CASSNRGGSPLHF	TGTGCCAGCAGCAACAGGGGAGGTTCACCCCTCCACTTT
TRBJ2-7	-	TRBV19	many	CASSIDPGKEQYF	TGTGCCAGTAGTATAGATCCAGGGAAGGAGCAGTACTTC
TRBJ2-7	-	TRBV6-6	few	CASSPQETYEQYF	TGTGCCAGCAGCCCTCAGGAGACCTACGAGCAGTACTTC
TRBJ2-3	TRBD2	TRBV24-1	many	CATSKLGLEADTQYF	TGTGCCACCAGCAAACTGGGACTAGAGGCAGATACGCAGTATTTT
TRBJ1-1	-	TRBV30	-	CAWGPGNTEAFF	TGTGCCTGGGGCCCTGGGAACACTGAAGCTTTCTTT
TRBJ2-2	-	TRBV9	many	CASSAAPGTHETGELFF	TGTGCCAGCAGCGCCGCTCCCGGGACACATGAAACCGGGGAGCTGTTTTTT
TRBJ1-5	-	TRBV5-8	many	CASSSGGMRNQPQHF	TGTGCCAGCAGCTCCGGGGGAATGCGCAATCAGCCCCAGCATTTT
TRBJ2-7	TRBD1	TRBV4-1	-	CASSQEMTGPYEQYF	TGCGCCAGCAGCCAAGAGATGACAGGGCCCTACGAGCAGTACTTC
TRBJ2-1	TRBD2	TRBV11-3	-	CASSEGGLAENNEQFF	TGTGCCAGCAGCGAGGGCGGACTAGCGGAGAACAATGAGCAGTTCTTC
TRBJ1-5	-	TRBV6-1	many	CASSLGAAAGGNQPQHF	TGTGCCAGCAGCCTCGGGGCAGCCGCTGGCGGCAATCAGCCCCAGCATTTT
TRBJ2-2	TRBD2	TRBV12-5	-	CASGLTGLARAEGTGELFF	TGTGCTAGTGGTTTGACCGGACTAGCGCGAGCCGAGGGAACCGGGGAGCTGTTTTTT
TRBJ2-1	TRBD1	TRBV20-1	-	CSARGQGNFEQFF	TGCAGTGCCCGGGGACAGGGGAACTTTGAGCAGTTCTTC
TRBJ1-3	TRBD1	TRBV12-3/TRBV12-4	-	CASSPGQGTFGNTIYF	TGTGCCAGCAGCCCGGGACAGGGAACGTTCGGAAACACCATATATTTT
TRBJ2-1	-	TRBV4-2	-	CASSQQVAASYNEQFF	TGTGCCAGCAGCCAACAAGTAGCGGCCTCCTACAATGAGCAGTTCTTC
TRBJ2-5	TRBD2	TRBV2	many	CASKLAGGPQETQYF	TGTGCCAGCAAACTAGCGGGGGGGCCGCAGGAGACCCAGTACTTC
TRBJ2-1	TRBD1	TRBV7-2	-	CASSPWDRDNEQFF	TGTGCCAGCAGCCCTTGGGACAGGGACAATGAGCAGTTCTTC
TRBJ1-2	-	TRBV12-3/TRBV12-4	many	CASRSTATYGYTF	TGTGCCAGCAGGTCCACAGCAACCTATGGCTACACCTTC
TRBJ2-7	-	TRBV12-3/TRBV12-4	-	CASSSLAGPSYEQYF	TGTGCCAGCAGTTCTCTGGCAGGGCCTTCCTACGAGCAGTACTTC
TRBJ1-3	-	TRBV9	-	CASSSTIVAGNTIYF	TGTGCCAGCAGCTCAACGATCGTTGCTGGAAACACCATATATTTT